These 32 T cell receptor beta chains were all obtained from the same sample, sequenced in a study of cytomegalovirus exposure and HLA in healthy donors. PCR employed 60 Vbeta and 13 Jbeta primers. Profiled with immunoSEQ multiplex PCR; TCRdb holds only in-frame clones, not every one. Seen here are 150,000 to 200,000 clones, more than 60% observed once, and the top ten hold about 10%. The specimen sequenced was PBMCs. The receptor set was obtained from a young man in good health and CMV-seropositive.

This chain links TRBV28 with TRBJ2-7; TRBD2 matches 9 bases. J lost 6 bases, V lost 1 base, and 7 bases had no gene match. The CDR3 has 15 residues. CDR1 is MDHEN and CDR2 is SYDVKM in the germline V gene. CDR3: CASSLSAGGSPEQYF. CDR3 DNA: TGTGCCAGCAGTTTATCAGCGGGAGGATCTCCCGAGCAGTACTTC.

V and J are TRBV29-1 and TRBJ2-1, with a possible D match to TRBD2 (6 bases). Trimming took 0 bases from V and 6 from J, leaving 9 bases between them. The CDR3 is 13 residues long. Germline loops: CDR1 SQVTM, CDR2 ANQGSEA. The CDR3 protein is CSVEDGEVNEQFF. As DNA, the CDR3 is TGCAGCGTTGAAGACGGGGAGGTCAATGAGCAGTTCTTC.

V is TRBV6-5 and J is TRBJ2-7; perhaps TRBD2 as D (6 bases). Trimming took off 6 bases at V and 2 bases at J, with 14 bases between the two ends. Per germline, CDR1 MNHEY and CDR2 SVGAGI. This CDR3 contains 14 residues. CDR3 DNA sequence: TGTGCCAGCAGCCTAGCGAGGGCAACCTACGAGCAGTACTTC. It encodes CASSLARATYEQYF.

The chain has TRBV7-3 and TRBJ2-5; TRBD1 matches at 8 bases. Germline V gives CDR1 SGHTA, CDR2 FQGTGA. This CDR3 region has 14 residues. The V segment lost 5 bases and the J segment 1 base; nucleotides outside the gene matches: 3. CDR3 sequence (DNA): TGTGCCAGCAGCATTCAGGGGGCCCAAGAGACCCAGTACTTC. Protein product: CASSIQGAQETQYF.

This rearrangement joins TRBV6-5 to TRBJ1-3; 7 bases agree with TRBD1. The CDR3 is 16 residues long. Germline V gives CDR1 MNHEY, CDR2 SVGAGI. Trimming cost V 0 bases and J 6 bases; bases outside gene matches: 8. CDR3 loop: CASSYSFQQGSNTIYF. The CDR3, as DNA: TGTGCCAGCAGTTACTCCTTCCAACAGGGGTCAAACACCATATATTTT.

This clone was picked up one time. The chain carries TRBV7-9 and TRBJ2-1; 12 bases fit TRBD2. Germline assignment: CDR1 SEHNR and CDR2 FQNEAQ (reference sequence). The trim removed 8 bases at V and 6 bases at J, leaving 5 bases unmatched. CDR3 length: 14 amino acids. CDR3 sequence (DNA): TGTGCCAGCCTAGCGGGAGGGCAGCTCAATGAGCAGTTCTTC. Its translation: CASLAGGQLNEQFF.

The rearrangement joins TRBV4-1 to TRBJ1-1, with 8 bases aligning to TRBD1. Germline values: CDR1 MGHRA, CDR2 YSYEKL. The CDR3 has 17 amino acids. The junction had 7 bases not matched to a gene; V was cut back by 0 bases and J by 1 base. CDR3 nucleotides: TGCGCCAGCAGCCAAGATTTGGCAGGGGGCGCGAACACTGAAGCTTTCTTT. Translation gives CASSQDLAGGANTEAFF.

The rearrangement links TRBV6-6 to TRBJ2-7; D unresolved. The CDR3 has 11 residues. CDR1 MNHNY and CDR2 SVGAGI come from the germline V gene (reference sequence). Trimming pared 7 bases from V and 7 bases from J, leaving 11 bases between. DNA of the CDR3: TGTGCCAGCATGGAGACTTGGGAGCAGTACTTC. Its translation: CASMETWEQYF.

The CDR3 coding sequence is TGCGCCAGCAGCTTGGGGTCTGCGGGACTGGGCACAGATACGCAGTATTTT. Translated: CASSLGSAGLGTDTQYF. The chain joins TRBV5-1 to TRBJ2-3; D is perhaps TRBD2 (6 bases). V lost 0 bases to trimming and J lost 1 base, with 15 bases between them. From germline, CDR1 is SGHRS and CDR2 YFSETQ. This CDR3 region has 17 residues.

This clone has only a few counts. The chain couples TRBV11-2 to TRBJ2-7, with 9 bases identical to TRBD1. Germline V gene sequence: CDR1 SGHAT, CDR2 FQNNGV. The CDR3 covers 15 residues. With 5 bases clipped from V and 1 base from J, the junction kept 6 bases outside the gene matches. The CDR3 sequence is CASSHTGGYSYEQYF. The CDR3 nucleotides are TGTGCCAGCAGCCACACAGGGGGCTATTCCTACGAGCAGTACTTC.

As regards this clone: An end of the junction does not agree with germline; a read error may underlie this. The chain recombines TRBV11-3 with TRBJ2-5, with 7 bases that match TRBD2. CDR3 length: 15 residues. The germline V gene has CDR1 SGHNT and CDR2 YENEEA. In DNA form, the CDR3 reads TGTCCCAGCAGCTTCGTTGGCGGGGGACAAGAGACCCAGTACTTC. Translating gives CPSSFVGGGQETQYF. The full variable domain, completed using reference TRBV11-3 and TRBJ2-5, is EAGVVQSPRYKIIEKKQPVAFWCNPISGHNTLYWYLQNLGQGPELLIRYENEEAVDDSQLPKDRFSAERLKGVDSTLKIQPAELGDSAVYLCPSSFVGGGQETQYFGPGTRLLVL.

The chain links TRBV18 to TRBJ2-5; TRBD2 matches 8 bases. Germline CDR1 is KGHSH and CDR2 is LQKENI. The length of the CDR3 is 16 residues. The V segment lost 1 base and the J segment 6 bases; nucleotides outside the gene matches: 10. This chain's CDR3 is CASSPLLAGGTKTQYF. In DNA, the CDR3 is TGTGCCAGCTCACCACTTCTGGCGGGAGGTACCAAGACCCAGTACTTC.

The chain joins TRBV18 to TRBJ2-7; the match to TRBD1 covers 8 bases. The CDR3 is 15 amino acids. Germline loops: CDR1 KGHSH, CDR2 LQKENI. The ends lost 3 bases at V and 10 bases at J; junction bases unmatched: 14. The CDR3 DNA reads TGTGCCAGCTCACCCAATCCGGGACAGGCCGGTAGTCAGTACTTC. Translation: CASSPNPGQAGSQYF.

This sequence joins TRBV18 and TRBJ2-7; D is perhaps TRBD2 (5 bases). The CDR3 runs to 15 residues. Trimming took off 2 bases at V and 4 bases at J, with 15 bases between the two ends. Germline lookup yields CDR1 KGHSH and CDR2 LQKENI. This CDR3 is CASSPVVSEGYEQYF. The CDR3 DNA follows: TGTGCCAGCTCACCAGTAGTTTCCGAGGGATACGAGCAGTACTTC.

This clone was picked up one time. The J gene is TRBJ1-4, the V gene TRBV4-1; 8 nucleotides align to TRBD1. The CDR3 is 17 amino acids. The V and J ends lost 0 bases and 2 bases, in that order; junction bases with no gene match: 5. The germline V gene encodes CDR1 MGHRA and CDR2 YSYEKL. CDR3 protein: CASSQDRQGLTNEKLFF. In nucleotides, the CDR3 is TGCGCCAGCAGCCAAGATAGACAGGGGTTGACTAATGAAAAACTGTTTTTT.

The V call is TRBV7-9, the J call TRBJ2-1; 11 nucleotides line up with TRBD2. The CDR3 is 15 amino acids. Trimming took 2 bases from V and 8 from J; bases not matched to a gene: 5. The germline V gene encodes CDR1 SEHNR and CDR2 FQNEAQ (reference sequence). The CDR3 DNA follows: TGTGCCAGCAGCTTAACTAGCGGGAGTGGGTATGAGCAGTTCTTC. Protein sequence: CASSLTSGSGYEQFF.

In DNA, the CDR3 is TGTGCCAGCAGCCATCAACTAGCGGGAGTCCGCACAGATACGCAGTATTTT. It yields the protein CASSHQLAGVRTDTQYF. V gene TRBV5-4 combines with J gene TRBJ2-3, with TRBD2 matching 11 bases. From germline, CDR1 is SGHNT and CDR2 YYREEE (reference sequence). The CDR3 extends over 17 amino acids. J lost 1 base, V lost 4 bases, and 8 bases had no gene match.

This chain joins TRBV30 and TRBJ2-5, with a tentative D call TRBD1 (6 bases). The J call may be in error: the DNA end matches TRBJ2-7 better. This CDR3 is built from 11 residues. Germline lookup yields CDR1 GTSNPN and CDR2 SVGIG (reference sequence). Here the CDR3 reads CAWTGAYEQYF. The CDR3 coding sequence is TGTGCCTGGACAGGGGCCTACGAGCAGTACTTC.

The chain combines TRBV28 with TRBJ2-4, with D perhaps TRBD1 (6 bases). V lost 5 bases to trimming and J lost 8 bases, with 10 bases between them. Per germline, CDR1 MDHEN and CDR2 SYDVKM. The CDR3 sequence is 12 residues long. CDR3 sequence: CASSVKGDIQYF. Written as DNA, the CDR3 is TGTGCCAGCAGTGTCAAGGGGGACATTCAGTACTTC.

The chain combines TRBV11-2 with TRBJ2-2; the match to TRBD1 covers 12 bases. Per germline, CDR1 SGHAT and CDR2 FQNNGV. Trimming at V came to 4 bases and at J to 6 bases, leaving 6 bases not matched to a gene. This CDR3 is 16 amino acids long. Here the CDR3 DNA reads TGTGCCAGCAGCTCTCGGGACAGGGGGCGTGCCGGGGAGCTGTTTTTT. It encodes CASSSRDRGRAGELFF.

The chain has TRBV2 and TRBJ2-3; D not resolved. V lost 7 bases and J lost 2, with 7 bases in between. The germline V gene has CDR1 SNHLY and CDR2 FYNNEI. The CDR3 is 12 residues long. Written as DNA, the CDR3 is TGTGCCAGCATGGCGGACACAGATACGCAGTATTTT. Amino acid sequence: CASMADTDTQYF.

The chain has TRBV5-1 and TRBJ2-6, with 8 bases that match TRBD1. V was pared by 3 bases and J by 2 bases, with 10 bases of the junction left unmatched. Germline loops: CDR1 SGHRS, CDR2 YFSETQ. The CDR3 consists of 18 residues. CDR3 amino acids: CASSWETGEMTGANVLTF. The CDR3 DNA reads TGCGCCAGCAGCTGGGAGACAGGGGAGATGACTGGGGCCAACGTCCTGACTTTC.

This clone came up once. The chain recombines TRBV6-5 with TRBJ2-5; 12 nucleotides line up with TRBD2. TRBJ2-7 matches the DNA end more closely, so the J call is doubtful. Germline values: CDR1 MNHEY, CDR2 SVGAGI. This CDR3 is built from 16 residues. The CDR3 spells CASSYPLAGGSYEQYF. The DNA of the CDR3 is TGTGCCAGCAGTTACCCACTAGCGGGAGGCTCCTACGAGCAGTACTTC.

This sequence joins TRBV28 and TRBJ2-2; the D is unclear. V was pared by 4 bases and J by 5 bases, with 5 bases between. The CDR3 contains 12 residues. Germline values: CDR1 MDHEN, CDR2 SYDVKM. DNA for the CDR3: TGTGCCAGCAGTTCTCAGACCGGGGAGCTGTTTTTT. This encodes CASSSQTGELFF.

The rearrangement joins TRBV15 to TRBJ1-6, with a possible D match to TRBD1 (6 bases). Germline V gene data show CDR1 as LNHNV and CDR2 as YYDKDF (reference sequence). The CDR3 totals 18 residues. Trimming cost V 5 bases and J 3 bases, with 20 bases left between them. CDR3 amino acids: CATSGPRGGQRYNSPLHF. CDR3 in DNA: TGTGCCACCAGCGGACCCCGGGGGGGCCAGCGCTATAATTCACCCCTCCACTTT.

In DNA, the CDR3 is TGCGCCAGCAGCTTGGTACTAGCGGGACACAATGAGCAGTTCTTC. Protein product: CASSLVLAGHNEQFF. The V gene is TRBV5-1, the J gene TRBJ2-1; 10 bases fit TRBD2. After removal of 0 bases from V and 5 bases from J, the junction contained 2 bases not matched to a gene. This CDR3 has 15 residues. In germline, CDR1 is SGHRS, CDR2 YFSETQ. The whole variable domain, remainder taken from reference TRBV5-1 and TRBJ2-1, is KAGVTQTPRYLIKTRGQQVTLSCSPISGHRSVSWYQQTPGQGLQFLFEYFSETQRNKGNFPGRFSGRQFSNSRSEMNVSTLELGDSALYLCASSLVLAGHNEQFFGPGTRLTVL.

The chain combines TRBV2 with TRBJ2-2; 12 bases are shared with TRBD2. Germline CDR1 SNHLY, CDR2 FYNNEI. The CDR3 consists of 15 residues. V was clipped by 6 bases and J by 7 bases; unmatched bases: 6. This chain's CDR3 is CASSILAGGVGELFF. CDR3 DNA sequence: TGTGCCAGCAGCATTCTAGCGGGAGGGGTCGGGGAGCTGTTTTTT.

This CDR3 is CSAAVYEQYF. As DNA, the CDR3 is TGCAGTGCCGCGGTCTACGAGCAGTACTTC. The chain has TRBV20-1 and TRBJ2-7; D is ambiguous. CDR3 length: 10 residues. V lost 6 bases and J 3 bases, leaving 6 bases between the germline ends. Germline CDR1 and CDR2: DFQATT and SNEGSKA (reference sequence).

The chain links TRBV5-4 to TRBJ2-5, with 12 bases that match TRBD1. V was clipped by 3 bases and J by 5 bases; unmatched bases: 8. Germline CDR1 SGHNT, CDR2 YYREEE (reference sequence). This CDR3 has 16 amino acids. CDR3 bases: TGTGCCAGCAGCTACTACGCCGGGACAGGGGGCGAGACCCAGTACTTC. It encodes CASSYYAGTGGETQYF.

The chain joins TRBV6-1 to TRBJ2-1; 9 nucleotides agree with TRBD2. The V segment lost 1 base and the J segment 9 bases; nucleotides outside the gene matches: 7. Germline V CDR1 and CDR2: MNHNS, SASEGT. The CDR3 has 15 residues. The CDR3: CASSEGRGGPGEQFF. The CDR3 DNA sequence: TGTGCCAGCAGTGAAGGGCGGGGGGGTCCGGGTGAGCAGTTCTTC.

The V call is TRBV2, the J call TRBJ2-7, with 11 nucleotides matching TRBD2. The length of the CDR3 is 15 residues. CDR1 and CDR2 from the germline V gene are SNHLY and FYNNEI. With 5 bases clipped from V and 2 bases from J, the junction kept 5 bases outside the gene matches. CDR3 amino acids: CASSRLAGLTYEQYF. The DNA of the CDR3 is TGTGCCAGCAGTAGACTAGCGGGGCTAACCTACGAGCAGTACTTC.

The sample holds a few counts of this clone. The chain uses TRBV6-6 and TRBJ2-7; perhaps TRBD2 as D (6 bases). The CDR3 extends over 16 amino acids. CDR1 and CDR2 from the germline V gene are MNHNY and SVGAGI (reference sequence). V was cut by 0 bases and J by 0 bases, with 12 bases left in between. CDR3 sequence (DNA): TGTGCCAGCAGTTACTCCGGCGGGACGAGCTCCTACGAGCAGTACTTC. Encoded protein: CASSYSGGTSSYEQYF.